This T cell receptor beta chain was sequenced in a study of PD-L1 blockade in urothelial cancer. At the level of the study: About 85% of the roughly 29 patients were men whose urothelial cancer was bladder-origin. Blood samples had a median of around 150,000 T cells.

Between the trimmed V and J ends, which lost 5 bases and 6 bases, there was a span of 10 bases. Germline-derived CDR1 and CDR2 are LNHDA and SQIVND (reference sequence). The CDR3 is 13 amino acids. Libraries were prepared by immunoSEQ multiplex PCR; TCRdb keeps only in-frame clonotypes and omits some of them. The sample lists about 120,000 clones; around 88% were seen once. As to time point: peripheral blood 6 weeks after treatment start. This clonotype was sampled from a man aged 60 to 75 with urothelial cancer. Sequencing used PBMCs, obtained around atezolizumab (anti-PD-L1) treatment. This chain uses TRBV19 with TRBJ2-2, with a weak D call TRBD2 (6 bases). In nucleotides, the CDR3 is TGTGCCAGTAGTTTATCGGGGGCCGGGGAGCTGTTTTTT. Its translation: CASSLSGAGELFF.